The sequence of this T cell receptor (beta chain) was determined in a study of T cells in Graves' hyperthyroidism and ophthalmopathy. Whole-study findings and limits: Ophthalmopathy, which appeared later, was predicted by the model a median about 6 months before onset.

As for this clonotype: Its antigen remains unknown. One end of the junction fails to match germline, which may point to a read error.

Ophthalmopathy cases scored 3 or more on the Clinical Activity Score and 4 or more on NOSPECS grade, with duration below 3 months. Researchers barred patients who had uncontrolled infection, other autoimmune disease, pregnancy or lactation. It was roughly 10 ml of fresh peripheral blood that supplied the PBMCs. CDR3 size: 14 residues. Germline CDR1 MNHEY, CDR2 SMNVEV (reference sequence). Amplified TCR beta CDR3 regions came from RNA transcripts. First-round RT-PCR of the TCR CDR3 relied on the HTBI primer set. TCRdb re-derived calls from the multiplex PCR reads in MiXCR, one entry per CDR3 protein. The sample gives 660,000 or so distinct CDR3 sequences, about 20% of which show up once; more than 30% is in the top ten.

The V call is TRBV27, the J call TRBJ2-5; D is perhaps TRBD2 (5 bases). The sequencing input was blood. This TCR derives from a young man with Graves' ophthalmopathy. In DNA, the CDR3 is TGTGCCAGCAGCTTATGGGCCGGGGAAGAGACCCAGTACTTC. This encodes CASSLWAGEETQYF.